Listed here is a single T cell receptor beta chain. Its antigen is not known. Those who donated were healthy bone marrow donors. This entry is derived from a study of cytomegalovirus exposure and HLA in healthy donors. General study points: Available immune exposure information covered CMV serostatus only. A missense variant in DCLRE1C was later tied to TCR beta V- and J-gene trimming.

Vbeta (60) and Jbeta (13) primers were used in the PCR. Original analysis: It was a later analysis that counted approximately 81 million unique TCR beta chains, of which about 10 million were shared. Profiling relied on immunoSEQ multiplex PCR, and the TCRdb table lists in-frame clones only, not all of them. The V and J calls and clone size come from that table; D and trimming were worked out from the DNA. The sample holds over 95,000 clones, over 60% seen once. Looked up from germline, CDR1 is LNHDA and CDR2 is SQIVND (reference sequence). The CDR3 loop spans 15 amino acids. V gave up 6 bases and J gave up 1 base; unmatched junction bases: 4.

The sequenced material came from PBMCs. The receptor comes from a female donor in good health and CMV-seronegative. The chain employs TRBV19 and TRBJ1-5; TRBD1 aligns across 9 bases. CDR3: CASRTGGWSNQPQHF. CDR3 nucleotide sequence: TGTGCCAGTAGAACAGGGGGCTGGAGCAATCAGCCCCAGCATTTT.